The rows below give T cell receptor beta chains drawn from one sample of a study of T cell repertoires in cytomegalovirus infection. For these receptors, no antigen is known. TCRdb reanalysed the reads using MiXCR and keeps one entry per CDR3 protein. Of roughly 34,000 distinct CDR3 sequences in the sample, roughly half were seen once. This material consisted of CD8+ T cells from cultured PBMCs, taken from culture after CMV antigen stimulation. The receptors were gathered from a human donor in good health (CMV status not recorded). Some clones in this sample may be carry-over from other donors' samples. The conserved cysteine and the conserved F or W are not part of the CDR3 here. A D gene is named only where the DNA matches it firmly.

TRBV7-2	TRBJ1-2	13	TRBD1	ASSLELGTDYGYT
TRBV7-4	TRBJ2-1	14	-	ASSLVVWSSYNEQF
TRBV6-6	TRBJ2-5	10	-	ASSPSEQTQY
TRBV7-9	TRBJ1-6	14	TRBD1	ASSSNRGVTDSPLH
TRBV2	TRBJ1-4	9	-	ASSETEKLF
TRBV20-1	TRBJ2-6	14	-	SARDPDGPGANVLT
TRBV7-2	TRBJ1-1	11	-	ASSWGGNTEAF
TRBV6-4	TRBJ2-1	8	-	ASSVLARV
TRBV7-2	TRBJ2-4	13	-	ASSQTGGPGNIQY
TRBV28	TRBJ1-2	11	-	ASSSAGYYGYT
TRBV20-1	TRBJ2-3	14	TRBD2	SARARTSGRGDTQY
TRBV7-8	TRBJ2-7	13	-	ASSGSGTPSYEQY
TRBV28	TRBJ2-7	12	-	ASSLLRGSYEQY
TRBV5-4	TRBJ1-3	13	-	ASSSGRSSGNTIY
TRBV6-5	TRBJ1-1	16	-	ASSYYPGRDDMNTEAF
TRBV7-9	TRBJ2-7	14	-	ASSAAGRETSYEQY
TRBV5-1	TRBJ2-7	8	-	ASSSYEQY
TRBV11-2	TRBJ1-4	14	-	ASSPSGTPWNEKLF
TRBV12-3/TRBV12-4	TRBJ1-2	12	TRBD1	ASSPDADRGGYT
TRBV15	TRBJ2-7	9	-	ATSRESEQY
TRBV7-2	TRBJ2-7	11	TRBD1	ASSRTGVYEQY
TRBV4-1	TRBJ1-2	9	-	ASSQGFRYT
TRBV11-2	TRBJ2-3	13	-	ASRGSGGSTDTQY
TRBV7-8	TRBJ2-2	16	TRBD2	ASSFLRLAGGNTGELF
TRBV5-6	TRBJ1-2	12	-	ASSSGRGIRGYT
TRBV7-3	TRBJ2-1	9	-	ASSWGNEQF
TRBV4-1	TRBJ2-7	13	TRBD1	ASSQADRGVYEQY